This is a list of T cell receptor beta chains from one sample in a study of T cells after yellow fever vaccination. From the 5' RACE reads, TCRdb called clonotypes with MiXCR, one entry per CDR3 protein. This sample carries some 560,000 distinct CDR3 sequences, less than 20% of them seen once, and the ten largest clones take approximately 15%. The input for sequencing was PBMCs, taken 5 days after the first yellow fever vaccination. The receptors originated from a man between 18 and 35 years old who received the YFV17D yellow fever vaccine. Each CDR3 is given with its conserved first and last residue. D genes are given only for firm matches. Clone size is shown for a subset of rows, as once, few, many or a class of expanded clone.

abundance	v_gene	d_gene	j_gene	CDR3aa	CDR3nt
many	TRBV12-3/TRBV12-4	-	TRBJ1-1	CASTQSGAWNTEAFF	TGTGCCAGCACCCAGTCCGGGGCTTGGAACACTGAAGCTTTCTTT
-	TRBV12-3/TRBV12-4	-	TRBJ1-1	CASTSITANTEAFF	TGTGCCAGCACCTCCATCACGGCGAACACTGAAGCTTTCTTT
few	TRBV10-3	-	TRBJ1-5	CAISESRAPNQPQHF	TGTGCCATCAGTGAGAGTAGGGCACCCAATCAGCCCCAGCATTTT
-	TRBV20-1	-	TRBJ1-1	CSARVTTEAFF	TGCAGTGCTAGGGTGACCACTGAAGCTTTCTTT
many	TRBV7-9	-	TRBJ1-2	CASGGIYGYTF	TGTGCCAGCGGGGGCATCTATGGCTACACCTTC
-	TRBV5-1	-	TRBJ1-6	CASSPQGNSPLHF	TGCGCCAGCAGCCCCCAGGGGAATTCACCCCTCCACTTT
few	TRBV20-1	-	TRBJ1-1	CSVSPMNTEAFF	TGCAGTGTCTCCCCTATGAACACTGAAGCTTTCTTT
-	TRBV6-2/TRBV6-3	-	TRBJ2-1	CAAFTPGDNEQFF	TGTGCAGCATTTACTCCGGGGGACAATGAGCAGTTCTTC
-	TRBV7-9	TRBD1	TRBJ2-7	CASIPDRAYEQYF	TGTGCCAGCATCCCAGACAGGGCCTACGAGCAGTACTTC
-	TRBV19	-	TRBJ1-6	CASRWAVDNSPLHF	TGTGCCAGTAGGTGGGCAGTTGATAATTCACCCCTCCACTTT
many	TRBV29-1	-	TRBJ1-1	CSVEVGATEAFF	TGCAGCGTTGAAGTGGGGGCCACTGAAGCTTTCTTT
-	TRBV7-8	-	TRBJ1-4	CASTKRGEEKLFF	TGTGCCAGCACCAAACGGGGGGAGGAAAAACTGTTTTTT
-	TRBV20-1	-	TRBJ2-5	CSARGFGETQYF	TGCAGTGCAAGGGGGTTCGGGGAGACCCAGTACTTC
few	TRBV19	-	TRBJ1-2	CASLPPGQNYGYTF	TGTGCCAGTCTACCGCCAGGACAGAACTATGGCTACACCTTC
-	TRBV7-2	TRBD2	TRBJ2-5	CASSARTSGGFQETQYF	TGTGCCAGCAGCGCGCGCACTAGCGGGGGATTCCAAGAGACCCAGTACTTC
few	TRBV27	TRBD1	TRBJ1-3	CASSDRASGGNTIYF	TGTGCCAGCAGTGACAGGGCAAGCGGTGGAAACACCATATATTTT
-	TRBV7-2	-	TRBJ2-1	CASSLLTGLYNEQFF	TGTGCCAGCAGCTTATTAACAGGGTTATACAATGAGCAGTTCTTC
few	TRBV5-4	-	TRBJ2-2	CASSLSAGRDVDGELFF	TGTGCCAGCAGCTTGTCAGCTGGGCGGGACGTGGACGGGGAGCTGTTTTTT
-	TRBV5-1	-	TRBJ1-1	CASSLAVGQGSEAFF	TGCGCCAGCAGCTTGGCCGTTGGGCAGGGCTCTGAAGCTTTCTTT
-	TRBV12-3/TRBV12-4	TRBD1	TRBJ1-4	CASTGQVGSEKLFF	TGTGCCAGCACGGGACAGGTGGGGAGTGAAAAACTGTTTTTT
-	TRBV21-1	-	TRBJ2-4	CASSKAGIGAKNIQYF	TGTGCCAGCAGCAAAGCTGGGATTGGAGCCAAAAACATTCAGTACTTC
-	TRBV7-3	TRBD1	TRBJ2-5	CASSPTGQGGETQYF	TGTGCCAGCAGCCCAACGGGACAGGGGGGGGAGACCCAGTACTTC
few	TRBV6-1	-	TRBJ1-1	CASRRPQGNTEAFF	TGTGCCAGCAGGCGACCACAGGGAAACACTGAAGCTTTCTTT
few	TRBV6-1	-	TRBJ1-1	CASSPPFGDTEAFF	TGTGCCAGCAGTCCCCCGTTTGGGGACACTGAAGCTTTCTTT
-	TRBV6-1	-	TRBJ2-5	CASSEVVETQYF	TGTGCCAGCAGTGAAGTGGTGGAGACCCAGTACTTC
-	TRBV4-1	-	TRBJ2-1	CASSQNPQLATYNEQFF	TGCGCCAGCAGCCAAAATCCCCAACTGGCGACATACAATGAGCAGTTCTTC
-	TRBV20-1	TRBD2	TRBJ2-1	CSRKTSGGASEQFF	TGCAGTAGAAAAACTAGCGGGGGGGCAAGTGAGCAGTTCTTC
-	TRBV3-1	TRBD1	TRBJ2-1	CASSLDPGQNNEQFF	TGTGCCAGCAGCCTAGATCCGGGACAGAACAATGAGCAGTTCTTC
many	TRBV7-2	TRBD2	TRBJ2-1	CATERRGGYNEQFF	TGTGCCACAGAAAGACGCGGGGGGTACAATGAGCAGTTCTTC
-	TRBV7-3	-	TRBJ1-5	CASSPITGYNQPQHF	TGTGCCAGCAGCCCCATTACAGGGTACAATCAGCCCCAGCATTTT
-	TRBV7-2	-	TRBJ2-4	CASSLAARLGQKNIQYF	TGTGCCAGCAGCTTAGCGGCAAGACTGGGGCAAAAAAACATTCAGTACTTC
-	TRBV28	-	TRBJ2-1	CASSLMTGASYNEQFF	TGTGCCAGCAGTCTAATGACAGGAGCCTCCTACAATGAGCAGTTCTTC
few	TRBV7-2	TRBD1	TRBJ1-5	CASSPTGGSYQPQHF	TGTGCCAGCAGCCCGACAGGGGGCTCGTATCAGCCCCAGCATTTT
few	TRBV20-1	-	TRBJ1-1	CSAREAPGTEAFF	TGCAGTGCTAGAGAAGCACCGGGCACTGAAGCTTTCTTT
-	TRBV7-9	-	TRBJ1-4	CASSGGEVREKLFF	TGTGCCAGCAGCGGGGGAGAGGTTCGGGAAAAACTGTTTTTT
few	TRBV4-3	-	TRBJ1-1	CASSQVNIGTGNTEAFF	TGCGCCAGCAGCCAAGTAAATATAGGAACTGGAAACACTGAAGCTTTCTTT
many	TRBV28	TRBD1	TRBJ1-5	CASRIFRDSSNQPQHF	TGTGCCAGCAGGATATTCCGGGACAGCTCTAATCAGCCCCAGCATTTT
-	TRBV12-3/TRBV12-4	TRBD1	TRBJ1-3	CASSRGQGNTIYF	TGTGCCAGCAGCCGGGGACAGGGGAACACCATATATTTT
-	TRBV5-4	-	TRBJ1-4	CASSLRTDATNEKLFF	TGTGCCAGCAGCCTTCGGACCGATGCAACTAATGAAAAACTGTTTTTT
-	TRBV5-1	-	TRBJ2-6	CASSLAGASGANVLTF	TGCGCCAGCAGCTTGGCAGGGGCTTCTGGGGCCAACGTCCTGACTTTC
few	TRBV7-9	-	TRBJ1-5	CASSFGGGDQPQHF	TGTGCCAGCAGCTTTGGCGGGGGGGATCAGCCCCAGCATTTT
few	TRBV27	-	TRBJ1-1	CASRISMNTEAFF	TGTGCCAGCAGAATCTCCATGAACACTGAAGCTTTCTTT
many	TRBV12-3/TRBV12-4	TRBD1	TRBJ2-5	CASRLDRDETQYF	TGTGCCAGCAGGCTTGACAGGGATGAGACCCAGTACTTC
-	TRBV6-5	TRBD1	TRBJ1-1	CASSYPRGHRTEAFF	TGTGCCAGCAGTTACCCCAGGGGGCATCGGACTGAAGCTTTCTTT
-	TRBV7-9	-	TRBJ2-1	CASSLSGSGQFF	TGTGCCAGCAGCTTGAGTGGATCCGGACAGTTCTTC
-	TRBV13	-	TRBJ2-2	CASSPRTGTNTGELFF	TGTGCCAGCAGCCCCCGGACGGGGACGAACACCGGGGAGCTGTTTTTT
many	TRBV5-5	-	TRBJ1-6	CASSLAQGDSPLHF	TGTGCCAGCAGCTTAGCACAGGGTGATTCACCCCTCCACTTT
few	TRBV7-2	-	TRBJ2-1	CASSPNLGDEQFF	TGTGCCAGCAGCCCAAATTTGGGGGATGAGCAGTTCTTC
-	TRBV7-2	TRBD1	TRBJ1-2	CASSFDRGLGYTF	TGTGCCAGCAGCTTCGACAGGGGGCTTGGCTACACCTTC
many	TRBV4-3	TRBD2	TRBJ2-3	CASSQGKAGGADTQYF	TGCGCCAGCAGCCAAGGCAAAGCGGGGGGCGCAGATACGCAGTATTTT
-	TRBV6-5	-	TRBJ1-3	CASSYSESVRNTIYF	TGTGCCAGCAGTTACTCGGAATCAGTCCGAAACACCATATATTTT